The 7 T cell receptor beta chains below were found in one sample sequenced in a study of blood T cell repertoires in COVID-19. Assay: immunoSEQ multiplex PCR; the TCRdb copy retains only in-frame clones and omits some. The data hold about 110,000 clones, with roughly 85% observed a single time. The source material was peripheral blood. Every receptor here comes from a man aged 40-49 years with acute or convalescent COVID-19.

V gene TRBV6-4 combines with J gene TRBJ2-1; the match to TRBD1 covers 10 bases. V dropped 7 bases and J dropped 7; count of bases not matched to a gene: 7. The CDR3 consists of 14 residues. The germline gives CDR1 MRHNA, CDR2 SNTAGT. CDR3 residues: CASKGTGDRNEQFF. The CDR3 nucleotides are TGTGCCAGCAAAGGGACAGGGGATAGAAATGAGCAGTTCTTC.

The DNA for the CDR3 is TGTGCCAGCAGCTTGTTCAGGCAAGAGACCCAGTACTTC. Residues: CASSLFRQETQYF. The chain uses TRBV5-6 and TRBJ2-5, with D hard to call. Germline CDR1 reads SGHDT; CDR2 reads YYEEEE. The CDR3 sequence is 13 residues long. Trimming took off 1 base at V and 2 bases at J, with 6 bases between the two ends. Looking up the rest from reference TRBV5-6 and TRBJ2-5 gives the full variable domain: DAGVTQSPTHLIKTRGQQVTLRCSPKSGHDTVSWYQQALGQGPQFIFQYYEEEERQRGNFPDRFSGHQFPNYSSELNVNALLLGDSALYLCASSLFRQETQYFGPGTRLLVL.

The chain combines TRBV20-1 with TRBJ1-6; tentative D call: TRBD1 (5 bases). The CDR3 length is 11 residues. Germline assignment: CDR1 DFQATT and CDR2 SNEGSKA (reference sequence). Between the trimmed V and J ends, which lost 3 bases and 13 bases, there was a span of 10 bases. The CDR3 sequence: CSASGGNPLHF. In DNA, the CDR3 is TGCAGTGCTAGCGGGGGGAATCCCCTCCACTTT.

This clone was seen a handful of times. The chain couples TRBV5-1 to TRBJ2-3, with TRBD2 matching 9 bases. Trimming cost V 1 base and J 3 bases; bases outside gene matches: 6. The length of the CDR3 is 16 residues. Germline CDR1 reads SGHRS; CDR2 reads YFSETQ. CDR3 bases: TGCGCCAGCAGCTTGCTTAGCGGGGGTCGAACAGATACGCAGTATTTT. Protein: CASSLLSGGRTDTQYF. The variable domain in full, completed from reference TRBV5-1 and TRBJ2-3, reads KAGVTQTPRYLIKTRGQQVTLSCSPISGHRSVSWYQQTPGQGLQFLFEYFSETQRNKGNFPGRFSGRQFSNSRSEMNVSTLELGDSALYLCASSLLSGGRTDTQYFGPGTRLTVL.

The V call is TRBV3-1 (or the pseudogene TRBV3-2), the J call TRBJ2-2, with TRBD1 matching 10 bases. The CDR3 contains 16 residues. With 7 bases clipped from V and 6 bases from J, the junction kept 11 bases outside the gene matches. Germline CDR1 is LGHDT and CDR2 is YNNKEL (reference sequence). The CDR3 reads CASTRDRGLSAGELFF. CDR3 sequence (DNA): TGTGCCAGCACCCGAGACAGGGGGCTTTCGGCCGGGGAGCTGTTTTTT.

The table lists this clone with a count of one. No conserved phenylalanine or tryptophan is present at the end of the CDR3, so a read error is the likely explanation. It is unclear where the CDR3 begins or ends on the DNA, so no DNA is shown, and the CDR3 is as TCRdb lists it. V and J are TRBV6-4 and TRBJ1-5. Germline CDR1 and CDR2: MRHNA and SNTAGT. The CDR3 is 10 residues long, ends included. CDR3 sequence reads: CASSEQRPGN.

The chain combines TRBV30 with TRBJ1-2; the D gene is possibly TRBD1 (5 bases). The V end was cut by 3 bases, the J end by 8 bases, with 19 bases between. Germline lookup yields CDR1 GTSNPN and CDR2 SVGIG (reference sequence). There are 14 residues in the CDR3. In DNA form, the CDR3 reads TGTGCCTGGAGCCCTGGGGGGGTGGTCGTAGGCTACACCTTC. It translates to CAWSPGGVVVGYTF.